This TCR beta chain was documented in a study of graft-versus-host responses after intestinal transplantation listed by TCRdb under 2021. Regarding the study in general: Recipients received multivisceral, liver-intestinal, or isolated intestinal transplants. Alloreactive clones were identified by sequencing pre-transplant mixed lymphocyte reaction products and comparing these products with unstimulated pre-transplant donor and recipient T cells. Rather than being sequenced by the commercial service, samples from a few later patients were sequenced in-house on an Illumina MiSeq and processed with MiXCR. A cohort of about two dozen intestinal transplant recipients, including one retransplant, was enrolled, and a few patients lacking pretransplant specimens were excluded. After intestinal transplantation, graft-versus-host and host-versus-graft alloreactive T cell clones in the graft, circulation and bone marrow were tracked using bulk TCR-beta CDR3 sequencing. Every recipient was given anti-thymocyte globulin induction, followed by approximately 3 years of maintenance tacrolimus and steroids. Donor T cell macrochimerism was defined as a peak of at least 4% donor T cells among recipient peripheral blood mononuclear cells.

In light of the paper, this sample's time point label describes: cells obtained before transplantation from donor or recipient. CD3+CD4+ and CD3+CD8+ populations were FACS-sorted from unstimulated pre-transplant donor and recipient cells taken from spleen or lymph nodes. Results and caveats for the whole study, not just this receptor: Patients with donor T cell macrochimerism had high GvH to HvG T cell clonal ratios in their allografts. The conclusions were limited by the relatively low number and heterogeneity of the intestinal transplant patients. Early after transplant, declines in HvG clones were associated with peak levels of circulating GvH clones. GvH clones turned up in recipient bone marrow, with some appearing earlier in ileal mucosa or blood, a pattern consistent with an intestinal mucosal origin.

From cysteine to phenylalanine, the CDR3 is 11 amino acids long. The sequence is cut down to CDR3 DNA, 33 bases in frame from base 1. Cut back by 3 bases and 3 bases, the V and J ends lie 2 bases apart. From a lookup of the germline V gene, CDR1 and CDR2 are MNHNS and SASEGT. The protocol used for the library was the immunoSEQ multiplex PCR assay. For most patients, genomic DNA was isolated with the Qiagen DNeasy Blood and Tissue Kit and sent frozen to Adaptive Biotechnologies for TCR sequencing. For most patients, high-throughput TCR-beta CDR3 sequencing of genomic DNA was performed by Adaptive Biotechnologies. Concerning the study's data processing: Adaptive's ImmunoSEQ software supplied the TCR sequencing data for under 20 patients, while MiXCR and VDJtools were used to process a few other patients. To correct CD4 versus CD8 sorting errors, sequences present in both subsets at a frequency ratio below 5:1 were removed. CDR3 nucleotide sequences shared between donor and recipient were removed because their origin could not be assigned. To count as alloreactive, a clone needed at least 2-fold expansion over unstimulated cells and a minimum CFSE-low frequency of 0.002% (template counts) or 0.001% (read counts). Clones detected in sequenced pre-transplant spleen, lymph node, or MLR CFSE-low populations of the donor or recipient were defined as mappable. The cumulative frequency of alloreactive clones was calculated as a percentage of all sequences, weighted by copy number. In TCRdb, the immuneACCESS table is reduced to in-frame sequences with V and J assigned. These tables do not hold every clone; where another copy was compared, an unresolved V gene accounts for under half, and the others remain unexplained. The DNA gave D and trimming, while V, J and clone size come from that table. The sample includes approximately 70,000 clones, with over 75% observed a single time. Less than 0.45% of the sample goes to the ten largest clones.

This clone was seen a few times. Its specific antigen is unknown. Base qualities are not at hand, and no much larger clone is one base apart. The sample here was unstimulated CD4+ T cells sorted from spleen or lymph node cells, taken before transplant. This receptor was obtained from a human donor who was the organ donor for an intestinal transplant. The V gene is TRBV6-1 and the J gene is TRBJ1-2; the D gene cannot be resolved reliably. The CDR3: CASSDDYGYTF. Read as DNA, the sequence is TGTGCCAGCAGTGACGACTATGGCTACACCTTC.